This TCR beta chain was captured by sequencing in a study of CD8 T cells in ankylosing spondylitis. The germline V gene encodes CDR1 DFQATT and CDR2 SNEGSKA (reference sequence). This CDR3 comprises 13 residues. The junction had 5 bases not matched to a gene; V was cut back by 6 bases and J by 0 bases. This clonotype has a count of ten or more. The antigen remains unidentified. Each CDR3 protein is one row after TCRdb ran MiXCR on the 5' RACE reads. The table lists almost 250,000 distinct CDR3 sequences, roughly a third of them singletons. Findings and caveats of the study: Blood from ankylosing spondylitis patients appeared to carry a characteristic roughly 8-variant TCR beta motif.

This TCR derives from a male donor with ankylosing spondylitis or in good health (not recorded which). The sample taken for sequencing was blood, either unsorted or a sorted T cell fraction (not recorded which). The chain couples TRBV20-1 to TRBJ2-7, with TRBD1 matching 7 bases. The CDR3 DNA follows: TGCAGTGCCAATACAGGGGACTCCTACGAGCAGTACTTC. It codes for CSANTGDSYEQYF.